The source of this T cell receptor beta chain is a study of blood T cell repertoires in COVID-19. Overall study: The United States, Italy and Spain supplied acute and convalescent COVID-19 samples. Sources were T cells, B-cell-depleted T cells, or PBMCs; the material itself was cDNA or gDNA.

Authors' analysis steps: Reference gene primer amplification gave estimated nucleated cell counts. Assay used: immunoSEQ multiplex PCR; TCRdb lists only in-frame clones, some missing. Clone size and the V and J calls come from that table; the DNA yielded D and trimming. The sample holds some 130,000 clones, approximately 80% seen once. Trimming removed 0 bases at V and 1 base at J, with 11 bases between. Germline V lookup: CDR1 MNHEY, CDR2 SVGEGT. The CDR3 consists of 16 residues. The source is a man aged 60 to 69 who had recovered from COVID-19. The rearrangement links TRBV6-2 or TRBV6-3 to TRBJ2-3; tentatively, D is TRBD1 (5 bases). Sequencing was carried out using peripheral blood. The CDR3: CASSYSMAGRTDTQYF. The CDR3 bases are TGTGCCAGCAGTTACTCTATGGCAGGGCGCACAGATACGCAGTATTTT.